This note documents a single T cell receptor beta chain sequence. This clone appeared a few times. This receptor's antigen is unknown. Base qualities are missing; no much larger clone stands one base away. TCRbeta CDR3 regions were amplified from genomic DNA by means of the immunoSEQ Assay, a bias-controlled multiplex PCR. Per the authors' processing: Within the assay, amplification of reference gene primers was used to estimate how many nucleated cells each sample contained. Sequence reads were collapsed and filtered to measure the absolute abundance of every unique TCRbeta CDR3 rearrangement. For each sample, productive Simpson clonality was calculated as the square root of Simpson's diversity index across productive rearrangements. The clones in this table, taken by TCRdb from immuneACCESS, are in-frame only. Not every clone is retained; where verified, under half of the shortfall comes from an unresolved V gene, and the cause of the rest is unknown. The V and J calls and clone size are taken from that table; D and trimming were inferred from the DNA. This sample is represented by roughly 96,000 clones; 82% of them were singletons. The top ten constitute approximately 20% of the sample.

The CDR3, cysteine through phenylalanine, is 14 amino acids long. CDR3 DNA only is kept here, 42 bases in frame from base 1. The germline V gene yields MDHEN for CDR1 and SYDVKM for CDR2. Between the V and J ends, shortened by 2 bases and 5 bases respectively, the junction contains 10 bases. This sample was included in a study of blood T cell repertoires in COVID-19 (TCRdb year 2020). A note on the overall study: Collaborator samples came from the United States, Italy and Spain and covered acute and convalescent phases of COVID-19. The material from the prospective study consisted of cDNA or gDNA derived from T cells, B-cell-depleted T cells, or PBMCs. Subjects who had been exposed to COVID-19, were actively infected with it, or had recovered from it provided the deeply sampled blood TCRbeta repertoires that made up the dataset. A freely available public database, intended as a resource for researchers studying the immune response to SARS-CoV-2, is where the repertoires were released. Samples were obtained from the ongoing ImmuneRACE study (first 160 participants) and from over 1,000 subjects provided by 6 global collaborators. The sample metadata nearly always contained a de-identified subject ID, COVID-19 status, age in years and sex. HLA class I and class II types, where available, came from metadata supplied by the sample provider rather than from assay-based typing. On the study overall, not on this receptor specifically: How much clinical and demographic metadata was included differed by source and by participant, and the metadata was provided uncurated.

Collaborating institutions collected whole blood in K2EDTA tubes following their own protocols. For TCRbeta analysis, collaborators shipped samples in one of three forms: frozen whole blood, isolated PBMCs, or DNA extracted from either of those sample types. Recombination connected TRBV28 to TRBJ1-5; the D gene remains uncertain. This sequence originates from an elderly man with acute or convalescent COVID-19. Sequenced: peripheral blood. The base sequence is TGTGCCAGCAGTTTAAGACTCGGGTATCAGCCCCAGCATTTT. Translated, it gives CASSLRLGYQPQHF.